These 15 T cell receptor beta chains share one sample of origin, sequenced in a study of graft-versus-host responses after intestinal transplantation. Using immunoSEQ multiplex PCR, the repertoire was profiled, and TCRdb retains in-frame clones only, with some absent. The repertoire consists of some 39,000 clones, with more than 85% occurring once and the leading ten covering 3.6%. Source: PBMCs, taken roughly 780 days after intestinal transplantation. The receptors here all came from a human patient who received an intestinal transplant, so some T cells may come from the graft donor.

This chain links TRBV18 with TRBJ2-1; TRBD1 is a possible D gene (6 bases). V gave up 2 bases and J gave up 6 bases, with 11 bases separating them. There are 14 residues in the CDR3. Germline CDR1 is KGHSH and CDR2 is LQKENI. In DNA form, the CDR3 reads TGTGCCAGCTCACCAGCTAGGACAGTCAATGAGCAGTTCTTC. Translated: CASSPARTVNEQFF.

This clone was seen only a few times. The V gene is TRBV19, the J gene TRBJ1-2; perhaps TRBD1 as D (5 bases). Looked up from germline, CDR1 is LNHDA and CDR2 is SQIVND (reference sequence). This CDR3 is built from 10 residues. Trimming shortened V by 9 bases and J by 6 bases, and 8 bases separated the two germline ends. The CDR3 bases are TGTGCCAGGTCAGGGAATGGCTACACCTTC. Its protein is CARSGNGYTF.

The chain has TRBV6-5 and TRBJ2-6; D remains unclear. Germline V gene lookup returns CDR1 MNHEY and CDR2 SVGAGI. V dropped 6 bases and J dropped 0 bases, with 3 bases sitting between them. CDR3 length: 13 amino acids. Here the CDR3 reads CASSNSGANVLTF. The CDR3 DNA is TGTGCCAGCAGCAACTCTGGGGCCAACGTCCTGACTTTC.

The chain is built from TRBV9 and TRBJ1-6, with a weak D call TRBD1 (6 bases). Germline CDR1 SGDLS, CDR2 YYNGEE. The CDR3 has 14 amino acids. V was pared by 3 bases and J by 10 bases, with 14 bases between. The CDR3 region is CASSAIDRLSPLHF. CDR3 coding DNA: TGTGCCAGCAGCGCCATCGACAGGCTCTCACCCCTCCACTTT.

In DNA, the CDR3 is TGTGCCAGTAGTATAGTTCCGACAGCCGTAGGAGCTAACTATGGCTACACCTTC. This sequence encodes CASSIVPTAVGANYGYTF. The rearrangement uses TRBV19 and TRBJ1-2, with D tentatively TRBD1 (5 bases). This CDR3 contains 18 residues. V lost 1 base to trimming and J lost 0 bases, with 18 bases between them. From germline, CDR1 is LNHDA and CDR2 SQIVND (reference sequence).

This chain connects TRBV19 to TRBJ1-1; D ambiguous. This CDR3 contains 15 residues. V lost 7 bases to trimming and J lost 1 base, with 16 bases between them. Germline assignment: CDR1 LNHDA and CDR2 SQIVND (reference sequence). CDR3 sequence reads: CASTLWAESNTEAFF. CDR3 coding DNA: TGTGCCAGTACTCTCTGGGCGGAATCGAACACTGAAGCTTTCTTT.

The chain is built from TRBV27 and TRBJ2-6, with unresolved D. CDR1 and CDR2 from the germline V gene are MNHEY and SMNVEV (reference sequence). V was pared by 10 bases and J by 1 base, with 11 bases between. CDR3 length: 14 residues. For the CDR3, the DNA is TGTGCCATCGCGTCGGTTTCTGGGGCCAACGTCCTGACTTTC. Protein: CAIASVSGANVLTF.

This chain connects TRBV19 to TRBJ2-5, with D perhaps matching TRBD1 or TRBD2 (5 bases each). This CDR3 spans 14 amino acids. V was trimmed by 3 bases and J by 7 bases, leaving 15 bases between them. Per germline, CDR1 LNHDA and CDR2 SQIVND (reference sequence). The CDR3, as DNA: TGTGCCAGTAGTATCTCACCGGGACGAGTGACCCAGTACTTC. Amino acids: CASSISPGRVTQYF.

This chain joins TRBV10-3 and TRBJ2-7, with D possibly being TRBD1 (5 bases). CDR3 length: 16 amino acids. V was trimmed by 2 bases and J by 6 bases, leaving 20 bases between them. Germline V gene lookup returns CDR1 ENHRY and CDR2 SYGVKD. The CDR3 is CAISEVDTMKSVEQYF. The CDR3 DNA sequence: TGTGCCATCAGTGAGGTGGACACCATGAAATCGGTCGAGCAGTACTTC.

In DNA, the CDR3 is TGTGCCAGCAGCCTAGCGGGGGGAGACCGGGAGACCCAGTACTTC. It is translated as CASSLAGGDRETQYF. V is TRBV28 and J is TRBJ2-5; TRBD2 matches 11 bases. Germline V lookup: CDR1 MDHEN, CDR2 SYDVKM. CDR3 length equals 15 residues. Trimming removed 6 bases from V and 5 bases from J; junction bases left unmatched: 8.

This rearrangement joins TRBV7-2 to TRBJ1-2; D is undetermined. The germline V and J ends were trimmed by 5 bases and 4 bases, with 14 bases remaining between them. The CDR3 contains 14 residues. CDR1 SGHTA and CDR2 FQGNSA come from the germline V gene. The CDR3 is CASSPGSGTYGYTF. The DNA of the CDR3 is TGTGCCAGCAGCCCCGGGTCGGGCACCTATGGCTACACCTTC.

This rearrangement joins TRBV4-2 to TRBJ1-6; D uncertain. V gave up 0 bases and J gave up 12 bases, with 9 bases separating them. The CDR3 spans 13 residues. The germline CDR1 and CDR2 sequences are LGHNA and YNFKEQ. In DNA form, the CDR3 reads TGTGCCAGCAGCCAAGATGTGTTCCAACCCCTCCACTTT. Its translation is CASSQDVFQPLHF.

J is TRBJ1-1 and V is TRBV9; no definite D call. V was clipped by 5 bases and J by 4 bases, with 18 bases between them. Germline V CDR1 and CDR2: SGDLS, YYNGEE. The CDR3 is 15 amino acids. The CDR3 loop reads CASSPPNGWGTEAFF. For the CDR3, the DNA is TGTGCCAGCAGTCCTCCGAATGGTTGGGGCACTGAAGCTTTCTTT.

The chain has TRBV7-9 and TRBJ2-1; D is undetermined. This CDR3 comprises 12 residues. The germline V gene encodes CDR1 SEHNR and CDR2 FQNEAQ (reference sequence). With 4 bases removed from V and 9 bases from J, the gap between germline ends came to 10 bases. In DNA, the CDR3 is TGTGCCAGCAGCTCCGTAGGGCTTGAGCAGTTCTTC. Its translation: CASSSVGLEQFF.

The chain has TRBV6-5 and TRBJ2-1; TRBD2 aligns across 8 bases. V gave up 6 bases and J gave up 2 bases; unmatched junction bases: 6. Germline V lookup: CDR1 MNHEY, CDR2 SVGAGI. The CDR3 is made up of 15 amino acids. CDR3 amino acids: CASSRGGLPYNEQFF. The CDR3, as DNA: TGTGCCAGCAGCCGGGGGGGCCTACCCTACAATGAGCAGTTCTTC.